Listed here are 6 T cell receptor beta chains from one sample, sequenced in a study of T cell responses to AZD1222 COVID-19 vaccine. Profiled with immunoSEQ multiplex PCR; TCRdb holds only in-frame clones, not every one. The sample lists roughly 78,000 clones; about 82% were seen once. Sample: peripheral blood, taken on day 0 of AZD1222 vaccination. The receptor source for this set is an adult in good health.

The rearrangement uses TRBV13 and TRBJ2-3; either TRBD1 or TRBD2 may supply D (5 bases each). V lost 1 base, J lost 8 bases, and 7 bases lay in between. The germline gives CDR1 PRHDT, CDR2 FYEKMQ (reference sequence). The CDR3 is 12 residues long. This CDR3 reads CASSLDGATQYF. The DNA of the CDR3 is TGTGCCAGCAGCTTAGACGGGGCTACGCAGTATTTT.

V is TRBV12-2 and J is TRBJ2-7; the table's D gene call, TRBD1, was not cross checked with the DNA. TRBV12-2 is an annotated pseudogene. The CDR3 covers 17 residues. The CDR3 DNA is TGTGCAAGTCGCTCTCCTCGAGGACAGGATTCTCCCTACGAGCAGTACTTC. Protein sequence: CASRSPRGQDSPYEQYF.

V is TRBV3-1 (or the pseudogene TRBV3-2) and J is TRBJ1-6; no clear D. The CDR3 runs 16 residues. Trimming pared 3 bases from V and 0 bases from J, leaving 9 bases between. Looked up from germline, CDR1 is LGHDT and CDR2 is YNNKEL (reference sequence). The CDR3 sequence: CASSQEGSSYNSPLHF. CDR3 DNA: TGTGCCAGCAGCCAGGAAGGGTCCTCCTATAATTCACCCCTCCACTTT.

The chain couples TRBV19 to TRBJ1-4; D may be TRBD1 (6 bases). Germline lookup yields CDR1 LNHDA and CDR2 SQIVND (reference sequence). The germline V and J ends were trimmed by 3 bases and 3 bases, with 8 bases remaining between them. The CDR3 length is 14 residues. The CDR3 here is CASSIGGANEKLFF. CDR3 DNA sequence: TGTGCCAGTAGTATCGGGGGCGCTAATGAAAAACTGTTTTTT. Based on the CDR3 plus reference TRBV19 and TRBJ1-4, the full variable domain is DGGITQSPKYLFRKEGQNVTLSCEQNLNHDAMYWYRQDPGQGLRLIYYSQIVNDFQKGDIAEGYSVSREKKESFPLTVTSAQKNPTAFYLCASSIGGANEKLFFGSGTQLSVL.

This clone has a count of ten or more. This chain connects TRBV19 to TRBJ1-4; D remains ambiguous. The germline gives CDR1 LNHDA, CDR2 SQIVND (reference sequence). CDR3 length: 12 amino acids. V lost 5 bases to trimming and J lost 4 bases, with 5 bases between them. The CDR3 reads CASSGHNEKLFF. CDR3 nucleotides: TGTGCCAGTAGTGGGCATAATGAAAAACTGTTTTTT.

V and J are TRBV5-4 and TRBJ2-3; D is ambiguous. V shed 1 base and J shed 3 bases, with 6 bases lying between them. Per germline, CDR1 SGHNT and CDR2 YYREEE (reference sequence). The CDR3 contains 13 residues. The CDR3 nucleotides are TGTGCCAGCAGCTTGAAGGGAACAGATACGCAGTATTTT. Translating gives CASSLKGTDTQYF.